The source of this TCR beta chain is a study of cytomegalovirus exposure and HLA in healthy donors. The CDR3 runs to 15 residues. TCRdb's copy holds only in-frame clones and misses some; the assay was immunoSEQ multiplex PCR. The table includes more than 200,000 clones, approximately 84% detected once. Source material: PBMCs. This TCR derives from a man between 18 and 35 years old in good health and CMV-seropositive. This chain uses TRBV21-1 with TRBJ2-2; TRBD1, the table's D call, was not compared with the DNA. TRBV21-1 constitutes a pseudogene. CDR3 nucleotides: TGTGCCAGCAGCAGCCCAGGGGGTAGGGCCGGGGAGCTGTTTTTT. It is translated as CASSSPGGRAGELFF.